The following is a T cell receptor beta chain sequence with its context. Its specificity is unknown. This entry is derived from a study of long-term antiretroviral therapy in people with HIV. About the study: There is a gap of about a decade between the earliest samples and the later 2015 immediate-ART recommendation. Broader study findings: Versus controls, repertoires in people with HIV had narrower CDR3 length ranges. With ART, diversity went up but was still lower than in transplant donor controls.

The immunoSEQ assay was v3.0, run at survey level. Sequencing was directed toward roughly 35,000-55,000 T-cell genomes in each sample. Some clones are missing from TCRdb's copy, which holds only in-frame ones; the method was immunoSEQ multiplex PCR. The top ten clones hold roughly 3.2% of a sample with 45,000 to 50,000 clones, roughly four fifths of them seen once. Germline CDR1 SGDLS, CDR2 YYNGEE. CDR3 length: 13 amino acids. V gave up 5 bases and J gave up 6 bases; unmatched junction bases: 4. The sequence was obtained from a woman younger than 30 with HIV. This chain joins TRBV9 and TRBJ1-2; 10 nucleotides agree with TRBD1. Sequenced here: unsorted PBMCs, sampled 0.8 years after starting antiretroviral therapy. CDR3 region: CASSRQGADGYTF. The CDR3 nucleotides are TGTGCCAGCAGTAGACAGGGGGCGGATGGCTACACCTTC. Full variable domain (outside the CDR3, taken from reference TRBV9 and TRBJ1-2): DSGVTQTPKHLITATGQRVTLRCSPRSGDLSVYWYQQSLDQGLQFLIQYYNGEERAKGNILERFSAQQFPDLHSELNLSSLELGDSALYFCASSRQGADGYTFGSGTRLTVV.